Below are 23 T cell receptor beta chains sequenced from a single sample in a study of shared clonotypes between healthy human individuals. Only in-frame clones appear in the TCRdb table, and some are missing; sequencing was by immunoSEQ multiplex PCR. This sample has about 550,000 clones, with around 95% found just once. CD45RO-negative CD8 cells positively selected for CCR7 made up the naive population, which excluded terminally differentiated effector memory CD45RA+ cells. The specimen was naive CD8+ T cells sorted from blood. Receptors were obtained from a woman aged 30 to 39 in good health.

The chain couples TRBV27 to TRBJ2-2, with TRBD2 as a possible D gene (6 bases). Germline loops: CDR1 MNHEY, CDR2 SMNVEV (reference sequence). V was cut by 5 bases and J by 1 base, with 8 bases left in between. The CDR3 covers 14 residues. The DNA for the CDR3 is TGTGCCAGCAGTATGGGACTGAACACCGGGGAGCTGTTTTTT. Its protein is CASSMGLNTGELFF.

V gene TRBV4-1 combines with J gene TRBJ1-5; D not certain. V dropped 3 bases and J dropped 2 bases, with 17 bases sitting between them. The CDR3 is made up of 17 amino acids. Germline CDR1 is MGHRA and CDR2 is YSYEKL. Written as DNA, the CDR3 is TGCGCCAGCAGCCATTTTTGGGCCGAGGGAGGCAATCAGCCCCAGCATTTT. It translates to CASSHFWAEGGNQPQHF.

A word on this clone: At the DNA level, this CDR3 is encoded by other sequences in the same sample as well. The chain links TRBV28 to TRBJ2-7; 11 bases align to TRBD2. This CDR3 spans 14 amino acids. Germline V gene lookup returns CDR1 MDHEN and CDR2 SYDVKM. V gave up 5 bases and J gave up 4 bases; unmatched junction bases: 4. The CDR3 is CASSVLAGGYEQYF. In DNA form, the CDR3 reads TGTGCCAGCAGTGTCCTAGCGGGAGGTTACGAGCAGTACTTC.

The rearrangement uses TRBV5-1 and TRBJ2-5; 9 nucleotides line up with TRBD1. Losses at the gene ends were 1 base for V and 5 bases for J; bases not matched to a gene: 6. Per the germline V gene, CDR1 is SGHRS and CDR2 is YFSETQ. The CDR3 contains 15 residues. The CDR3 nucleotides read TGCGCCAGCAGCTTGTTGGGACAGGGTTCGGAGACCCAGTACTTC. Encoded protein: CASSLLGQGSETQYF.

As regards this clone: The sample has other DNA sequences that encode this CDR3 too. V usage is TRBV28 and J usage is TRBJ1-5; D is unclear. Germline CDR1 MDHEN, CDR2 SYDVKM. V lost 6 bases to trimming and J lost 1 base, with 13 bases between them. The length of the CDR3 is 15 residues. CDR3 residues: CASRLLGVSNQPQHF. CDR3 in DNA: TGTGCCAGCAGGCTTCTGGGAGTAAGCAATCAGCCCCAGCATTTT.

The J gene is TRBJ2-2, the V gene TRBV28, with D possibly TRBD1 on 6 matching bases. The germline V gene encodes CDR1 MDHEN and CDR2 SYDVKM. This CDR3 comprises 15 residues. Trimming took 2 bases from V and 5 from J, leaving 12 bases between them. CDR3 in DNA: TGTGCCAGCAGTTTAGCCTTTACAGGGACCGGGGAGCTGTTTTTT. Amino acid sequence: CASSLAFTGTGELFF.

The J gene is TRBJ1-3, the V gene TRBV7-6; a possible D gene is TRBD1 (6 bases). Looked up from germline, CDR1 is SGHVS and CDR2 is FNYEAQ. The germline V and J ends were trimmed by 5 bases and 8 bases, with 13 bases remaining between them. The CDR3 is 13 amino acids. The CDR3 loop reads CASSTQQGDTIYF. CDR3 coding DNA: TGTGCCAGCAGCACACAACAGGGAGACACCATATATTTT.

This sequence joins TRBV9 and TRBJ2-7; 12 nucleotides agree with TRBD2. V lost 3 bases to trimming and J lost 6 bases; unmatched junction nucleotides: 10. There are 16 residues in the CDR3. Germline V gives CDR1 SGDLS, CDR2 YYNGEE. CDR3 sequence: CASSGGLAGESGEQYF. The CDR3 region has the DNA TGTGCCAGCAGCGGGGGACTAGCGGGTGAGTCCGGCGAGCAGTACTTC.

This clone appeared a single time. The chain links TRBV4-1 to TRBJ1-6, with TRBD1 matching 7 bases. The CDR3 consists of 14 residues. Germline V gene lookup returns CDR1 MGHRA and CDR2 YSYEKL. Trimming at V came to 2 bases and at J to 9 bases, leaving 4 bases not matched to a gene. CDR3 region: CASSQPQGGSPLHF. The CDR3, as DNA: TGCGCCAGCAGCCAACCCCAGGGGGGTTCACCCCTCCACTTT.

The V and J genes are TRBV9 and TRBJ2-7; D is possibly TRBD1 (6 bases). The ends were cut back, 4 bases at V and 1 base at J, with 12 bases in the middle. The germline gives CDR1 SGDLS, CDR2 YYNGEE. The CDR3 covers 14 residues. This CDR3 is CASSPGTNSYEQYF. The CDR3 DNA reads TGTGCCAGCAGCCCGGGGACAAATTCCTACGAGCAGTACTTC.

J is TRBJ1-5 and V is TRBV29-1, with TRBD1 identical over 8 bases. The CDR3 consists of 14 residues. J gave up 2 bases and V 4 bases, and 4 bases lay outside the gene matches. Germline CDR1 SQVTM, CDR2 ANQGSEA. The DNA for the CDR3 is TGCAGCGTTGTGACAGGGGAGGGCAATCAGCCCCAGCATTTT. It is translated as CSVVTGEGNQPQHF. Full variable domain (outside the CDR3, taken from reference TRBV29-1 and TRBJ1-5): SAVISQKPSRDICQRGTSLTIQCQVDSQVTMMFWYRQQPGQSLTLIATANQGSEATYESGFVIDKFPISRPNLTFSTLTVSNMSPEDSSIYLCSVVTGEGNQPQHFGDGTRLSIL.

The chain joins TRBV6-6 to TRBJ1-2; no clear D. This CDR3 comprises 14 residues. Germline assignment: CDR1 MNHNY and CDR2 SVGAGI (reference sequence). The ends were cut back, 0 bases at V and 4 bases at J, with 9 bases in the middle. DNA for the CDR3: TGTGCCAGCAGTTACTCGCAAACAGCCTATGGCTACACCTTC. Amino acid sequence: CASSYSQTAYGYTF.

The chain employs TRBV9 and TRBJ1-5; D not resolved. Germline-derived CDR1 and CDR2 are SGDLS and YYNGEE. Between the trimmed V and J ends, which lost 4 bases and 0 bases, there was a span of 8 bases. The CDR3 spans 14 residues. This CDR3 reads CASSQSDSNQPQHF. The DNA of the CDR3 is TGTGCCAGCAGCCAATCAGATAGCAATCAGCCCCAGCATTTT.

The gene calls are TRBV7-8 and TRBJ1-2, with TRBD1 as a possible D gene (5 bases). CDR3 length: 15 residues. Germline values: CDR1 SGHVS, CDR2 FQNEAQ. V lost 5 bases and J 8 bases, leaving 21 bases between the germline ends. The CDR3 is CASSPGRGSIRGYTF. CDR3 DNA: TGTGCCAGCAGCCCTGGACGGGGGAGTATTCGGGGCTACACCTTC.

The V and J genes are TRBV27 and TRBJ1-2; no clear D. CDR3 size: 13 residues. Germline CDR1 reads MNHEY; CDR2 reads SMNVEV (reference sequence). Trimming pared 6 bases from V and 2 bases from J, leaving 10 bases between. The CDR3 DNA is TGTGCCAGCAGCCAAACATTAAACTATGGCTACACCTTC. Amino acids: CASSQTLNYGYTF.

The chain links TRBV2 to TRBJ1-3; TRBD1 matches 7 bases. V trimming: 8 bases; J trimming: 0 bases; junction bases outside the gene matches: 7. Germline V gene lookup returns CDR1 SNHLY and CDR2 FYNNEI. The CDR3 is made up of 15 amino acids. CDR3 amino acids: CASSTGTNSGNTIYF. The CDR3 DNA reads TGTGCCAGCTCGACAGGGACCAACTCTGGAAACACCATATATTTT.

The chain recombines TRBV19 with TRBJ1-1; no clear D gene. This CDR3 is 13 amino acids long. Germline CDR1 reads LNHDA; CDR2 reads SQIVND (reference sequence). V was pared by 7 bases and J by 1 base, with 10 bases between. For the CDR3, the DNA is TGTGCCAGTACTGGGTTCCCGAACACTGAAGCTTTCTTT. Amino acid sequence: CASTGFPNTEAFF.

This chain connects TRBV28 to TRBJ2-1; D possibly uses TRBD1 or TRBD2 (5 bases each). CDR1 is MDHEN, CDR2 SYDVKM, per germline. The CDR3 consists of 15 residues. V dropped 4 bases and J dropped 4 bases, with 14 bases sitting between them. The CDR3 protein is CASSSTRDHYNEQFF. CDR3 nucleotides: TGTGCCAGCAGTTCAACCCGGGACCATTACAATGAGCAGTTCTTC. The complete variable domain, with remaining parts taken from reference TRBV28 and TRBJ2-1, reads DVKVTQSSRYLVKRTGEKVFLECVQDMDHENMFWYRQDPGLGLRLIYFSYDVKMKEKGDIPEGYSVSREKKERFSLILESASTNQTSMYLCASSSTRDHYNEQFFGPGTRLTVL.

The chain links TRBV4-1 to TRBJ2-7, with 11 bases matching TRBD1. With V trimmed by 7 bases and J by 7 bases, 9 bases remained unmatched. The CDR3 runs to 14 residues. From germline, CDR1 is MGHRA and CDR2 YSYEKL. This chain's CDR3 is CASTPGQGVGEQYF. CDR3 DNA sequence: TGCGCCAGCACTCCGGGACAGGGGGTCGGAGAGCAGTACTTC.

The CDR3 sequence is CASSPQTGSYEQYF. The CDR3, as DNA: TGTGCCAGCAGTCCTCAGACAGGCTCCTACGAGCAGTACTTC. The chain links TRBV27 to TRBJ2-7; possible D gene TRBD1, 6 bases. CDR3 size: 14 residues. The V end was cut by 5 bases, the J end by 0 bases, with 11 bases between. The germline V gene encodes CDR1 MNHEY and CDR2 SMNVEV (reference sequence).

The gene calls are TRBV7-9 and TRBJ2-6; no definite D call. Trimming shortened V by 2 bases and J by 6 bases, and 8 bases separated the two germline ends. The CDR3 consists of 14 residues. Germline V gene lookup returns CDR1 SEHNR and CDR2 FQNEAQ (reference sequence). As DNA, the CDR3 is TGTGCCAGCAGCTTAAGCGAACAGGCCAACGTCCTGACTTTC. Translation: CASSLSEQANVLTF.

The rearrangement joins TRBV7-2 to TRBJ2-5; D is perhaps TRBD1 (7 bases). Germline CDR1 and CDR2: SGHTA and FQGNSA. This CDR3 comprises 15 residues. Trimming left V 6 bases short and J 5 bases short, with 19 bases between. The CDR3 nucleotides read TGTGCCAGCAGTCCGACTGGAGGGGGCCGGGAGACCCAGTACTTC. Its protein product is CASSPTGGGRETQYF.

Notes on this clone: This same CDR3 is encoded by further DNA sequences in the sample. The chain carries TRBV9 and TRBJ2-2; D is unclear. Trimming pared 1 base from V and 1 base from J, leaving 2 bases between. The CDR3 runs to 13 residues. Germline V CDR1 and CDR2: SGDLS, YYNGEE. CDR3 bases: TGTGCCAGCAGCGTATGGAACACCGGGGAGCTGTTTTTT. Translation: CASSVWNTGELFF.